The 19 T cell receptor beta chains presented below share a single source sample, sequenced in a study of Graves' ophthalmopathy and Graves' hyperthyroidism. RNA transcripts yielded amplified TCR beta CDR3 regions. First-round RT-PCR relied on HTBI primers, and a second-round multiplex PCR came next. One entry per CDR3 protein, called by TCRdb with MiXCR from the multiplex PCR reads. The data contain 350,000 to 450,000 distinct CDR3 sequences, around 21% of them singletons. The sample comprised peripheral blood. The source is a woman under 30 with stable Graves' hyperthyroidism.

There are many counts of this clonotype. This rearrangement joins TRBV12-3 or TRBV12-4 to TRBJ2-2, with D maybe TRBD2 (6 bases). Trimming took off 7 bases at V and 5 bases at J, with 23 bases between the two ends. The CDR3 is made up of 17 amino acids. CDR3: CASTQPRGLGETGELFF. The CDR3 nucleotides are TGTGCCAGCACCCAACCGAGGGGACTCGGCGAGACCGGGGAGCTGTTTTTT.

This clonotype was seen repeatedly, ten times or more. The chain employs TRBV12-3 or TRBV12-4 and TRBJ2-5; D unresolved. This CDR3 has 15 amino acids. Trimming pared 4 bases from V and 1 base from J, leaving 13 bases between. Here the CDR3 DNA reads TGTGCCAGCAGTTCCAGCCGGCAGGCCCAAGAGACCCAGTACTTC. Residues: CASSSSRQAQETQYF.

This clonotype was detected a few times. With a much larger clone just one base away, this may be a read error. The chain has TRBV10-2 and TRBJ1-2; 7 nucleotides agree with TRBD1. Germline loops: CDR1 WSHSY, CDR2 SAAADI. This CDR3 spans 15 amino acids. The CDR3 coding sequence is TGCGCCAGCAGTGAGAGCTTCAGGGGGGCGAGTGGCCACACCTTC. Amino acid sequence: CASSESFRGASGHTF.

A word on this clonotype: Here the CDR3 omits its conserved ending phenylalanine or tryptophan, so a read error is the likely source. No DNA is shown, since the ends of the CDR3 on it are uncertain; the CDR3 is the one TCRdb lists. Here the CDR3 reads CATTGDISGGVSNQPQQL. The genes are TRBV19 and TRBJ1-5. Germline V gene sequence: CDR1 LNHDA, CDR2 SQIVND (reference sequence). A total of 18 residues make up the CDR3, ends included.

J is TRBJ2-5 and V is TRBV15, with 7 bases lining up with TRBD1. Germline V gene sequence: CDR1 LNHNV, CDR2 YYDKDF (reference sequence). The CDR3 is 15 residues long. J was trimmed by 5 bases and V by 3 bases; bases with no gene match: 9. Written as DNA, the CDR3 is TGTGCCACCAGCAGTAATACAGGGGAAGTCGAGACCCAGTACTTC. This codes for CATSSNTGEVETQYF.

The V call is TRBV19, the J call TRBJ1-3; D unclear. Germline lookup yields CDR1 LNHDA and CDR2 SQIVND (reference sequence). Deletions cut 5 bases from V and 0 bases from J, with 11 bases between. The length of the CDR3 is 15 residues. For the CDR3, the DNA is TGTGCCAGTAGTTCCGCCGTCAGCTCTGGAAACACCATATATTTT. The encoded protein is CASSSAVSSGNTIYF.

The chain combines TRBV9 with TRBJ2-5; the D is unclear. CDR3 length equals 13 residues. Deletions cut 2 bases from V and 0 bases from J, with 5 bases between. CDR1 and CDR2 (germline): SGDLS, YYNGEE. CDR3 DNA: TGTGCCAGCAGCGTGCACCACCAAGAGACCCAGTACTTC. The encoded protein is CASSVHHQETQYF.

In its sample, this clonotype was seen many times. The chain couples TRBV6-1 to TRBJ1-2; TRBD1 might be the D (6 bases). V was pared by 1 base and J by 4 bases, with 10 bases between. This CDR3 spans 14 amino acids. CDR1 is MNHNS, CDR2 SASEGT, per germline. The CDR3 DNA reads as TGTGCCAGCAGTGAAGGGGGGCCGCCCTATGGCTACACCTTC. This gives the protein CASSEGGPPYGYTF.

Ten or more counts support this clonotype. The gene calls are TRBV30 and TRBJ1-1; possibly TRBD1 for D (5 bases). CDR1 and CDR2 from the germline V gene are GTSNPN and SVGIG (reference sequence). The CDR3 covers 14 residues. V shed 3 bases and J shed 6 bases, with 17 bases lying between them. The DNA for the CDR3 is TGTGCCTGGAGCACGGGGGTGGGTAAGGCTGAAGCTTTCTTT. This codes for CAWSTGVGKAEAFF.

As to this clonotype: A much larger clone differs by one base, so this may be a read error. Since the CDR3 does not end with the conserved phenylalanine or tryptophan, this likely comes from a read error. The V call is TRBV7-8, the J call TRBJ2-7; unclear D gene. Trimming took 3 bases from V and 4 from J, leaving 13 bases between them. The CDR3 contains 14 residues. From germline, CDR1 is SGHVS and CDR2 FQNEAQ. The CDR3 nucleotides read TGTGCCAGCAGCTTGGTCCTCGAGGCGTACGAGCAGTACTTG. Its protein is CASSLVLEAYEQYL.

The sample holds many counts of this clonotype. This CDR3 is missing its conserved last phenylalanine or tryptophan, likely due to a read error. The chain has TRBV20-1 and TRBJ2-7; 7 nucleotides align to TRBD2. This CDR3 comprises 13 residues. CDR1 is DFQATT and CDR2 is SNEGSKA in the germline V gene (reference sequence). The trim removed 0 bases at V and 3 bases at J, leaving 2 bases unmatched. CDR3 DNA sequence: TGCAGTGCTAGAGAGGGCGGGGGCTACGAGCAGTACTCC. Protein product: CSAREGGGYEQYS.

The chain links TRBV7-8 to TRBJ2-7; D perhaps matches TRBD1 (5 bases). V was clipped by 1 base and J by 4 bases, with 11 bases between them. Looked up from germline, CDR1 is SGHVS and CDR2 is FQNEAQ. The CDR3 spans 14 residues. CDR3 loop: CASSLGVQGYEQYF. The CDR3 DNA sequence: TGTGCCAGCAGCTTAGGGGTTCAGGGTTACGAGCAGTACTTC.

This clonotype came up many times. The chain combines TRBV29-1 with TRBJ2-5; TRBD2 matches at 9 bases. Germline V CDR1 and CDR2: SQVTM, ANQGSEA. The CDR3 has 15 amino acids. With V trimmed by 4 bases and J by 0 bases, 6 bases remained unmatched. CDR3 protein: CSVGMTSGYQETQYF. The CDR3 nucleotides are TGCAGCGTTGGGATGACTAGCGGATACCAAGAGACCCAGTACTTC. Based on the CDR3 plus reference TRBV29-1 and TRBJ2-5, the full variable domain is SAVISQKPSRDICQRGTSLTIQCQVDSQVTMMFWYRQQPGQSLTLIATANQGSEATYESGFVIDKFPISRPNLTFSTLTVSNMSPEDSSIYLCSVGMTSGYQETQYFGPGTRLLVL.

This clonotype was seen ten or more times. The chain has TRBV20-1 and TRBJ2-7; possibly TRBD1 for D (5 bases). Trimming stripped 6 bases from V and 9 bases from J, with 18 bases between. The germline CDR1 and CDR2 sequences are DFQATT and SNEGSKA (reference sequence). The CDR3 has 12 amino acids. The CDR3 nucleotides are TGCAGTGCCCAAGCAGGGTCCTGGGGGCAGTACTTC. It codes for CSAQAGSWGQYF.

This clonotype was seen many times. The V gene is TRBV20-1, the J gene TRBJ2-7; TRBD2 matches 8 bases. The trim removed 5 bases at V and 0 bases at J, leaving 3 bases unmatched. This CDR3 has 13 residues. Germline V lookup: CDR1 DFQATT, CDR2 SNEGSKA (reference sequence). This CDR3 is CSALAGSSYEQYF. The CDR3 DNA sequence: TGCAGTGCTTTAGCGGGAAGCTCCTACGAGCAGTACTTC.

This clonotype occurred many times. V and J are TRBV7-9 and TRBJ1-1; 7 nucleotides line up with TRBD1. Germline V gene data show CDR1 as SEHNR and CDR2 as FQNEAQ (reference sequence). The trim removed 7 bases at V and 5 bases at J, leaving 10 bases unmatched. The CDR3 is 14 amino acids. CDR3 in amino acids: CASTVVTGKTEAFF. The CDR3, as DNA: TGTGCCAGCACCGTTGTGACAGGGAAAACTGAAGCTTTCTTT.

The rearrangement joins TRBV15 to TRBJ1-6; 7 bases match TRBD1. In germline, CDR1 is LNHNV, CDR2 YYDKDF (reference sequence). The length of the CDR3 is 14 residues. Trimming at V came to 6 bases and at J to 13 bases, leaving 12 bases not matched to a gene. CDR3 DNA: TGTGCCACCAGAGCTGGGACAGAATCTCTCCCCCTCCACTTT. Translation gives CATRAGTESLPLHF.

There are many counts of this clonotype. The rearrangement joins TRBV12-3 or TRBV12-4 to TRBJ2-5, with 11 bases identical to TRBD2. This CDR3 is 15 amino acids long. Trimming cost V 5 bases and J 4 bases; bases outside gene matches: 6. CDR3: CASSVLAGVRETQYF. Here the CDR3 DNA reads TGTGCCAGCAGTGTACTAGCGGGAGTCCGAGAGACCCAGTACTTC.

This clonotype was seen a single time. The chain is built from TRBV12-3 or TRBV12-4 and TRBJ2-7, with no clear D. V lost 5 bases and J lost 5, with 19 bases in between. CDR3 length equals 15 residues. As DNA, the CDR3 is TGTGCCAGCAGTACCGCCAGCGCCCGAACCCACGAGCAGTACTTC. Residues: CASSTASARTHEQYF.